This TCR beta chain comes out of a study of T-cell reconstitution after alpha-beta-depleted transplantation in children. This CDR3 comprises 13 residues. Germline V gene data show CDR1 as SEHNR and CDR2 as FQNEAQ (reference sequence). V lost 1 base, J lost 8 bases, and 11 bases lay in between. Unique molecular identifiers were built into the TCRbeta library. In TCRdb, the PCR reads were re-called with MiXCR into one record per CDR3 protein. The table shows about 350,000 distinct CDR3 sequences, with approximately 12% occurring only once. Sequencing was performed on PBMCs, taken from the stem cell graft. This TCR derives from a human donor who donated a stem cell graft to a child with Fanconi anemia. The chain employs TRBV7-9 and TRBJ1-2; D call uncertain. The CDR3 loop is CASSLDNREGYTF. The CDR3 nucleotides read TGTGCCAGCAGCTTAGATAATCGGGAAGGCTACACCTTC.